Below are 7 T cell receptor beta chains sequenced from a single sample in a study of blood T cells in healthy people across ages. Sample-barcoded 5' priming and a J-beta primer mix drove a second PCR of about 6 to 12 cycles. TCRdb re-called the 5' RACE reads with MiXCR, one entry per CDR3 protein. The table records around 800,000 distinct CDR3 sequences, about 55% of them present only once. Specimen: blood. The receptor set was obtained from a man older than 75 in good health.

The chain links TRBV25-1 to TRBJ2-3; 9 nucleotides agree with TRBD2. CDR3 length equals 15 residues. After removal of 6 bases from V and 14 bases from J, the junction contained 18 bases not matched to a gene. Germline V gives CDR1 MGHDK, CDR2 SYGVNS. CDR3 DNA sequence: TGTGCCAGCAGCGGCGGGGGGGGAGGGCACAGATACGCGTATTTT. Translating gives CASSGGGGGHRYAYF.

The CDR3 DNA follows: TGTGCCAGCAGCGTAGGAGCTAGGGGGGGACAAGAGACCCAGTACTTC. It is translated as CASSVGARGGQETQYF. The chain combines TRBV9 with TRBJ2-5, with D possibly TRBD2 on 7 matching bases. Between the trimmed V and J ends, which lost 0 bases and 2 bases, there was a span of 14 bases. This CDR3 has 16 residues. CDR1 is SGDLS and CDR2 is YYNGEE in the germline V gene.

This chain connects TRBV11-2 to TRBJ1-6; D remains ambiguous. Trimming left V 5 bases short and J 1 base short, with 9 bases between. The germline V gene encodes CDR1 SGHAT and CDR2 FQNNGV. The CDR3 contains 15 residues. The CDR3 protein is CASSIHGSYNSPLHF. The CDR3 nucleotides are TGTGCCAGCAGCATCCATGGGTCCTATAATTCACCCCTCCACTTT.

The gene calls are TRBV6-5 and TRBJ1-1, with 7 bases lining up with TRBD1. V was clipped by 5 bases and J by 2 bases; unmatched bases: 8. The CDR3 spans 15 residues. Germline V lookup: CDR1 MNHEY, CDR2 SVGAGI. The chain's CDR3 is CASSQTGLSNTEAFF. The CDR3 region has the DNA TGTGCCAGCAGTCAGACAGGGTTGAGCAACACTGAAGCTTTCTTT.

This clonotype was picked up a small number of times. This chain uses TRBV11-3 with TRBJ2-2; 14 bases map to TRBD2. The CDR3 covers 17 residues. The germline V gene has CDR1 SGHNT and CDR2 YENEEA. V was pared by 5 bases and J by 4 bases, with 6 bases of the junction left unmatched. CDR3 coding DNA: TGTGCCAGCAGCCCGGGACTAGCGGGAGCAAGCACCGGGGAGCTGTTTTTT. Translated, it gives CASSPGLAGASTGELFF. Drawing the rest from reference TRBV11-3 and TRBJ2-2, the complete variable domain is EAGVVQSPRYKIIEKKQPVAFWCNPISGHNTLYWYLQNLGQGPELLIRYENEEAVDDSQLPKDRFSAERLKGVDSTLKIQPAELGDSAVYLCASSPGLAGASTGELFFGEGSRLTVL.

The chain couples TRBV20-1 to TRBJ2-4; TRBD1 aligns across 9 bases. The J call is doubtful: the DNA matches TRBJ2-7 better. The germline V gene encodes CDR1 DFQATT and CDR2 SNEGSKA (reference sequence). This CDR3 comprises 14 residues. CDR3 protein: CSAIKGQGTYEQYF. The CDR3, as DNA: TGCAGTGCTATTAAGGGACAGGGCACCTACGAGCAGTACTTC.

This clonotype appeared a few times. V and J are TRBV6-1 and TRBJ1-5, with no clear D. Germline V lookup: CDR1 MNHNS, CDR2 SASEGT. Trimming removed 4 bases at V and 1 base at J, with 8 bases between. This CDR3 comprises 14 residues. The DNA for the CDR3 is TGTGCCAGCAGTGCCTGGGTCAGCAATCAGCCCCAGCATTTT. Translation gives CASSAWVSNQPQHF.